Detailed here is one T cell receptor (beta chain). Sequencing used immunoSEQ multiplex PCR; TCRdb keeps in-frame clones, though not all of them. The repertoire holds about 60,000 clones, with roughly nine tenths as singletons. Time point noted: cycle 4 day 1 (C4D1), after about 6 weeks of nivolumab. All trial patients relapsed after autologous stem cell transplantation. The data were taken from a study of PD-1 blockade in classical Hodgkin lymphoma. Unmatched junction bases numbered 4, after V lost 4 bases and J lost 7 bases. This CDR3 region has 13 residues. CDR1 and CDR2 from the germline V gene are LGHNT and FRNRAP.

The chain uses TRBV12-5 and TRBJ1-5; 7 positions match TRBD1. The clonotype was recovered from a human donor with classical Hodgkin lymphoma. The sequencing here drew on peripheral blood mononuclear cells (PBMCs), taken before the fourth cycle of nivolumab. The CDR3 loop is CASGYRGLQPQHF. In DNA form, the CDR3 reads TGTGCTAGTGGTTACAGGGGATTACAGCCCCAGCATTTT.